The 12 T cell receptor beta chains in this list originate from one sample, sequenced in a study of CD8 T cells in ankylosing spondylitis. General study findings and limits: Roughly eight highly homologous variants made up a TCR beta motif that seemed to typify ankylosing spondylitis blood.

Antigens of these TCRs are unknown. TCRdb re-analysed the 5' RACE reads in MiXCR, keeping a single row per CDR3 protein. The sample includes about 750,000 distinct CDR3 sequences, around 17% of them seen just once. Sequenced: blood, either unsorted or a sorted T cell fraction (not recorded which). The receptors derive from a male donor with ankylosing spondylitis.

The rearrangement links TRBV20-1 to TRBJ2-2; 10 bases are a match to TRBD2. V trimming: 1 base; J trimming: 6 bases; junction bases outside the gene matches: 5. The CDR3 extends over 15 amino acids. Germline values: CDR1 DFQATT, CDR2 SNEGSKA (reference sequence). The CDR3: CSARGAGGLPGELFF. Here the CDR3 DNA reads TGCAGTGCTAGAGGAGCGGGAGGGCTCCCCGGGGAGCTGTTTTTT.

This clonotype was seen a handful of times. This chain's CDR3 is CSVDQQWGEAFF. CDR3 bases: TGCAGCGTTGACCAACAGTGGGGTGAAGCTTTCTTT. The V call is TRBV29-1, the J call TRBJ1-1; D unclear. The CDR3 extends over 12 amino acids. The ends were cut back, 3 bases at V and 7 bases at J, with 12 bases in the middle. Germline values: CDR1 SQVTM, CDR2 ANQGSEA.

The rearrangement joins TRBV12-3 or TRBV12-4 to TRBJ2-6, with 7 bases that match TRBD1. The trim removed 1 base at V and 0 bases at J, leaving 6 bases unmatched. This CDR3 region has 18 residues. CDR3 sequence reads: CASSLELGQSSGANVLTF. CDR3 in DNA: TGTGCCAGCAGTTTAGAGCTGGGACAGAGCTCTGGGGCCAACGTCCTGACTTTC.

The chain joins TRBV13 to TRBJ1-6; 7 nucleotides line up with TRBD1. V was pared by 2 bases and J by 17 bases, with 6 bases of the junction left unmatched. CDR3 length: 12 amino acids. Germline V lookup: CDR1 PRHDT, CDR2 FYEKMQ (reference sequence). CDR3: CASSLPGGKVHF. DNA of the CDR3: TGTGCCAGCAGCTTACCAGGGGGAAAAGTCCACTTT.

This chain links TRBV13 with TRBJ2-7; 8 bases agree with TRBD1. V dropped 5 bases and J dropped 3; count of bases not matched to a gene: 6. CDR3 size: 14 residues. Germline-derived CDR1 and CDR2 are PRHDT and FYEKMQ (reference sequence). DNA for the CDR3: TGTGCCAGCAGCACGGGACAGGTTAACTACGAGCAGTACTTC. Translated, it gives CASSTGQVNYEQYF.

The DNA for the CDR3 is TGTGCTAGTGGTCCAGGGATTAATAATTCACCCCTCCACTTT. Its translation: CASGPGINNSPLHF. The J gene is TRBJ1-6, the V gene TRBV12-5, with D perhaps TRBD1 (5 bases). The V end lost 5 bases, the J end lost 5 bases, and 10 bases lay between the germline ends. The CDR3 runs 14 residues. Germline V CDR1 and CDR2: LGHNT, FRNRAP.

This clonotype showed up just a few times. This rearrangement joins TRBV24-1 to TRBJ2-2; D is ambiguous. Germline lookup yields CDR1 KGHDR and CDR2 SFDVKD. The CDR3 is 13 residues long. The ends were cut back, 4 bases at V and 3 bases at J, with 5 bases in the middle. In DNA, the CDR3 is TGTGCCACCAGTGAGATCTACACCGGGGAGCTGTTTTTT. Its protein product is CATSEIYTGELFF.

The table lists this clonotype with a few counts. V is TRBV12-3 or TRBV12-4 and J is TRBJ2-5; D ambiguous. The CDR3 totals 13 residues. Trimming removed 6 bases at V and 5 bases at J, with 13 bases between. For the CDR3, the DNA is TGTGCCAGCAGCCCTTGGGTGGGGGAGACCCAGTACTTC. Amino acids: CASSPWVGETQYF.

V gene TRBV20-1 combines with J gene TRBJ2-2; 7 positions agree with TRBD1. The germline V gene has CDR1 DFQATT and CDR2 SNEGSKA (reference sequence). The V gene end was trimmed by 0 bases and the J gene end by 4 bases; junction bases not matched to a gene: 14. This CDR3 is 18 amino acids long. The CDR3 bases are TGCAGTGCTAGAGACGTAAGACAGGGCCCCCCGGGCACCGGGGAGCTGTTTTTT. Encoded protein: CSARDVRQGPPGTGELFF.

The chain uses TRBV13 and TRBJ2-1; D ambiguous. This CDR3 is 12 amino acids long. The germline CDR1 and CDR2 sequences are PRHDT and FYEKMQ (reference sequence). The ends were cut back, 0 bases at V and 13 bases at J, with 10 bases in the middle. The CDR3 DNA sequence: TGTGCCAGCAGCTTAGGGGCATGGGGTCAGTTCTTC. This codes for CASSLGAWGQFF.

This clonotype was recorded a few times. V gene TRBV6-1 combines with J gene TRBJ1-2; tentatively, D is TRBD1 (5 bases). From germline, CDR1 is MNHNS and CDR2 SASEGT. The CDR3 is 16 residues long. V gave up 3 bases and J gave up 8 bases, with 22 bases separating them. The CDR3 protein is CASSDWDVPKSGGYTF. CDR3 bases: TGTGCCAGCAGTGACTGGGACGTCCCCAAGAGTGGCGGCTACACCTTC.

This clonotype was found many times. The chain combines TRBV7-2 with TRBJ2-1, with TRBD2 as a possible D gene (6 bases). CDR1 is SGHTA and CDR2 is FQGNSA in the germline V gene. The CDR3 length is 13 residues. Trimming stripped 5 bases from V and 6 bases from J, with 11 bases between. CDR3 nucleotides: TGTGCCAGCAGCCTCCTCGGGGGCAATGAGCAGTTCTTC. Translated, it gives CASSLLGGNEQFF.